Included here is one T cell receptor (beta chain) sequence, with context. Its antigen is not known. This record comes from a study of shared clonotypes between healthy human individuals. Study observations and caveats: Of the naive CD4 clonotypes, about 5% were shared across several donors. Sampling used blood alone; tissue repertoires probably differ.

As defined, naive CD8 cells were CD45RO-negative and positively selected for CCR7, with terminally differentiated effector memory CD45RA+ cells excluded. Per the study methods: Sequence data from immunoSEQ were junction-only and lacked quality scores; consequently, filtering differed. The method was immunoSEQ multiplex PCR; TCRdb's version includes in-frame clones alone and lacks a portion of them. V and J calls plus clone size are reproduced from that table; the DNA served to infer D and trimming. The sample contains 1.5 million to 2.5 million clones, about 95% of which appear only once. The sequence was collected from a man between 18 and 35 years old in good health. Sequencing was done on a sample of naive CD8+ T cells sorted from blood.

In DNA form, the CDR3 reads TGTGCCAGTAGTCCCGAGGGGTTCGGGGGCACTGAAGCTTTCTTT. Amino acids: CASSPEGFGGTEAFF. The rearrangement joins TRBV19 to TRBJ1-1, with a tentative D call TRBD1 (5 bases). The germline CDR1 and CDR2 sequences are LNHDA and SQIVND (reference sequence). Trimming pared 5 bases from V and 4 bases from J, leaving 17 bases between. The CDR3 loop spans 15 amino acids.